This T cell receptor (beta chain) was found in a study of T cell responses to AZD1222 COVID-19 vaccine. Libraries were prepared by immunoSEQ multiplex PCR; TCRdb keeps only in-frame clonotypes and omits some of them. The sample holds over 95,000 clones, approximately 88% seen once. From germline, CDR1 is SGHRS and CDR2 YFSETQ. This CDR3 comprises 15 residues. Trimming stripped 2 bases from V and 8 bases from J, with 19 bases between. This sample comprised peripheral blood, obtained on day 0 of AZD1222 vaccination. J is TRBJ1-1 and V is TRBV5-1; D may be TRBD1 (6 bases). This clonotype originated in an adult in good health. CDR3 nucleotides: TGCGCCAGCAGCTTTAACTCCGGGGGCGGAGGGGAAGCTTTCTTT. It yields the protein CASSFNSGGGGEAFF.